The 8 T cell receptor beta chains listed next were all sequenced from one sample in a study of PD-1 blockade in classical Hodgkin lymphoma. The table came from immunoSEQ multiplex PCR; TCRdb's copy has only in-frame clones and leaves some out. This table has over 15,000 clones, 76% appearing once. Noted time point: cycle 4 day 1 (C4D1), after more than five weeks of nivolumab. Relapse was seen in all patients after autologous stem cell transplantation, and brentuximab vedotin exposure was variable. The specimen comprised peripheral blood mononuclear cells (PBMCs), sampled before the fourth cycle of nivolumab. All receptors derive from a human donor with classical Hodgkin lymphoma.

The V and J genes are TRBV6-1 and TRBJ1-5, with a possible D match to TRBD1 (5 bases). The V end lost 5 bases, the J end lost 0 bases, and 8 bases lay between the germline ends. Germline CDR1 and CDR2: MNHNS and SASEGT. This CDR3 contains 14 residues. CDR3 in amino acids: CASSLTDSNQPQHF. The DNA for the CDR3 is TGTGCCAGCAGTTTGACAGATAGCAATCAGCCCCAGCATTTT.

The chain uses TRBV12-5 and TRBJ2-3; D is possibly TRBD1 (6 bases). Per the germline V gene, CDR1 is LGHNT and CDR2 is FRNRAP. V was cut by 5 bases and J by 8 bases, with 14 bases left in between. This CDR3 comprises 13 residues. The CDR3: CASGLGHGGTQYF. In nucleotides, the CDR3 is TGTGCTAGTGGTCTGGGACACGGAGGTACGCAGTATTTT.

This clone has just one count. The rearrangement joins TRBV29-1 to TRBJ2-6; D ambiguous. In germline, CDR1 is SQVTM, CDR2 ANQGSEA. V was shortened by 0 bases and J by 2 bases, with 8 bases between the two germline ends. This CDR3 is built from 15 residues. The CDR3 here is CSVEDRGPGANVLTF. For the CDR3, the DNA is TGCAGCGTTGAAGATCGTGGGCCTGGGGCCAACGTCCTGACTTTC.

This clone was observed once. The chain couples TRBV7-2 to TRBJ1-2, with D unclear. CDR1 and CDR2 (germline): SGHTA, FQGNSA. The CDR3 is 15 amino acids. Trimming took off 4 bases at V and 4 bases at J, with 16 bases between the two ends. The CDR3 DNA follows: TGTGCCAGCAGCTCCGAAAGGGTCAGAGGCTATGGCTACACCTTC. Protein: CASSSERVRGYGYTF. Full variable domain (rest looked up from reference TRBV7-2 and TRBJ1-2): GAGVSQSPSNKVTEKGKDVELRCDPISGHTALYWYRQSLGQGLEFLIYFQGNSAPDKSGLPSDRFSAERTGGSVSTLTIQRTQQEDSAVYLCASSSERVRGYGYTFGSGTRLTVV.

This chain uses TRBV15 with TRBJ2-7; 11 bases map to TRBD2. The J segment lost 0 bases and the V segment lost 4 bases, leaving 5 bases of the junction unmatched. Per germline, CDR1 LNHNV and CDR2 YYDKDF (reference sequence). The CDR3 is made up of 16 amino acids. This CDR3 reads CATSILAGALSYEQYF. Written as DNA, the CDR3 is TGTGCCACCAGCATACTAGCGGGAGCCCTCTCCTACGAGCAGTACTTC.

J is TRBJ1-1 and V is TRBV6-5; D gene unclear. The CDR3 extends over 15 amino acids. Germline CDR1 MNHEY, CDR2 SVGAGI. V shed 4 bases and J shed 4 bases, with 16 bases lying between them. The CDR3 sequence is CASSSPRFLATEAFF. The CDR3 nucleotides are TGTGCCAGCAGTTCGCCCCGTTTTTTAGCCACTGAAGCTTTCTTT.

The chain is built from TRBV10-1 and TRBJ2-6; perhaps TRBD1 as D (6 bases). The CDR3 extends over 15 amino acids. V was pared by 6 bases and J by 3 bases, with 12 bases between. Per the germline V gene, CDR1 is WNHNN and CDR2 is SYGVQD (reference sequence). CDR3 DNA sequence: TGCGCCAGCAGCTCACAGGGCGGTGGGGCCAACGTCCTGACTTTC. Translated: CASSSQGGGANVLTF.

V and J are TRBV19 and TRBJ2-2; maybe TRBD1 (6 bases). V was pared by 5 bases and J by 7 bases, with 14 bases between. CDR3 length equals 14 residues. Germline-derived CDR1 and CDR2 are LNHDA and SQIVND (reference sequence). CDR3 residues: CASSLRTAGGELFF. CDR3 nucleotide sequence: TGTGCCAGTAGTCTACGGACAGCCGGCGGGGAGCTGTTTTTT.